This T cell receptor (beta chain) comes out of a study of T cells in narcolepsy (dated 2018 in TCRdb). As for the study more broadly: The study enrolled patients with narcolepsy type 1 or type 2 (NT1, NT2) together with healthy control donors. The study sought autoreactive T cells targeting hypocretin neuron self-antigens (hypocretin, TRIB2) in narcolepsy patients, using TCR Vbeta sequencing to track clonotypes in blood and CSF. Findings and caveats that apply to the study as a whole: Numbers of sequenced blood memory CD4+ clonotypes were comparable, averaging around 42,000 in patients and roughly 32,000 in controls. Autoreactive clonotypes were reported to be detected serially in the blood of the same patients and of different patients, but not in the blood of healthy controls. No sequences matching autoreactive T cell clones were contained in some blood memory CD4+ repertoires from patients and controls. Plots that compared CSF and blood CD4+ T cell clonotypes from the same patient highlighted HCRT-specific and TRIB2-specific autoreactive clonotypes.

Notes on this clone: What this receptor recognizes is not known. Per-base quality was not reported, and no clone a single base away is much larger than it.

The library was generated by the immunoSEQ multiplex PCR assay. TCRdb holds this immuneACCESS table with in-frame rearrangements only. Some clones are missing; in checked studies, unresolved V genes explain under half, and the rest has no known cause. The sample table lists around 25,000 clones, about 80% of them with a count of one. Of the sample, 0.7% to 0.75% falls within the top ten clones. For TCR Vbeta sequencing, memory CD4+ T cells were sorted ex vivo from the peripheral blood of both healthy controls and narcolepsy patients. V loses 5 bases at its end and J loses 1 base; junction bases beyond the gene matches: 4. CDR3 length: 13 amino acids, cysteine to phenylalanine. The CDR3 DNA has 39 bases and is translated from base 1. Per the germline V gene, SQVTM is the CDR1 and ANQGSEA is the CDR2.

The receptor's source is a human donor with narcolepsy. The rearranged segments are TRBV29-1 and TRBJ1-1; TRBD1 agrees with 7 junctional bases. Specimen: CD45RA- memory CD4+ T cells from PBMCs. The sample's cell subset or site label, in plain terms: memory T cells sorted ex vivo from peripheral blood. The CDR3 region: CSVSTGTNTEAFF. The sequenced DNA: TGCAGCGTTTCGACAGGGACGAACACTGAAGCTTTCTTT.